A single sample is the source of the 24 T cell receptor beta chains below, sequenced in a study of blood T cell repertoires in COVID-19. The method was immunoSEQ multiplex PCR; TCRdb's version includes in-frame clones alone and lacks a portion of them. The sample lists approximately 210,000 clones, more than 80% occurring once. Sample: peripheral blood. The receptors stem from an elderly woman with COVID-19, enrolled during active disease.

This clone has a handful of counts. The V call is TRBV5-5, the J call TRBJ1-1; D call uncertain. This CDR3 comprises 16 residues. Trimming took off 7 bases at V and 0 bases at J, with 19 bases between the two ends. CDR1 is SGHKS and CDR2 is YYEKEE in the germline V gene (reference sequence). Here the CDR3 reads CASGGPLAGMNTEAFF. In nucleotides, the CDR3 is TGTGCCAGCGGAGGACCTCTCGCCGGCATGAACACTGAAGCTTTCTTT.

The CDR3 sequence: CASRTAATQYF. DNA for the CDR3: TGTGCCAGCAGAACGGCGGCGACCCAGTACTTC. The chain links TRBV2 to TRBJ2-5, with unresolved D. Trimming removed 6 bases at V and 7 bases at J, with 9 bases between. Germline lookup yields CDR1 SNHLY and CDR2 FYNNEI. The CDR3 runs 11 residues.

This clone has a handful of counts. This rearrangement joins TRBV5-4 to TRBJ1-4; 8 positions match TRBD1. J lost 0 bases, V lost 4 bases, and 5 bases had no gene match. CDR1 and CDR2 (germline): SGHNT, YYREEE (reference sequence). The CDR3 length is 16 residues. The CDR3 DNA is TGTGCCAGCAGCCTCGACAGGGGTGCAACTAATGAAAAACTGTTTTTT. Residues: CASSLDRGATNEKLFF.

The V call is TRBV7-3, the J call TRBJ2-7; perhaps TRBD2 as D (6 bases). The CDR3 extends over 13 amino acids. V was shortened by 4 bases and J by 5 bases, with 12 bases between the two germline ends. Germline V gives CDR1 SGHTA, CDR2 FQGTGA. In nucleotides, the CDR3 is TGTGCCAGCAGCTCAGCCGGGGGAAACGAGCAGTACTTC. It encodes CASSSAGGNEQYF. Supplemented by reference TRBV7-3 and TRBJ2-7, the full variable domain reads GAGVSQTPSNKVTEKGKYVELRCDPISGHTALYWYRQSLGQGPEFLIYFQGTGAADDSGLPNDRFFAVRPEGSVSTLKIQRTERGDSAVYLCASSSAGGNEQYFGPGTRLTVT.

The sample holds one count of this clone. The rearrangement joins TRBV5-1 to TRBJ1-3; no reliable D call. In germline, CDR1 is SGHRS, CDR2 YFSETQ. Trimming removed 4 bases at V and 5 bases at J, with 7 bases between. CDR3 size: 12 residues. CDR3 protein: CASSRDRNTIYF. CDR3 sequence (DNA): TGCGCCAGCAGCCGCGACAGAAACACCATATATTTT.

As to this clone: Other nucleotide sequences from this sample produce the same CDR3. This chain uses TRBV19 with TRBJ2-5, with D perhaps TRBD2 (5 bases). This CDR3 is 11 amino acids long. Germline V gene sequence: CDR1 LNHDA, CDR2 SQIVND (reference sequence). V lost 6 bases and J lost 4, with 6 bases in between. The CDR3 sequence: CASRGGETQYF. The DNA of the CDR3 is TGTGCCAGTAGAGGAGGAGAGACCCAGTACTTC. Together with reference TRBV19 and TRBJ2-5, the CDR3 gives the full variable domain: DGGITQSPKYLFRKEGQNVTLSCEQNLNHDAMYWYRQDPGQGLRLIYYSQIVNDFQKGDIAEGYSVSREKKESFPLTVTSAQKNPTAFYLCASRGGETQYFGPGTRLLVL.

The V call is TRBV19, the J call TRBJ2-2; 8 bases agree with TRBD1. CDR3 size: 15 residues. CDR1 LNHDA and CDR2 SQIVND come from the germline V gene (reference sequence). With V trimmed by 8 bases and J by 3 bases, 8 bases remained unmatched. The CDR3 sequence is CASATGQVYTGELFF. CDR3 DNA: TGTGCCAGTGCAACGGGACAGGTCTACACCGGGGAGCTGTTTTTT.

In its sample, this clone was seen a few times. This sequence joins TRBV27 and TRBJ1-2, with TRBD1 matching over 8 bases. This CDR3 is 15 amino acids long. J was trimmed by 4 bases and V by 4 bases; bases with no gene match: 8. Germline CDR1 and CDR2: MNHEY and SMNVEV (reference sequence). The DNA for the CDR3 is TGTGCCAGCAGTTCCCAGGGGGCGCCGGTCTATGGCTACACCTTC. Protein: CASSSQGAPVYGYTF.

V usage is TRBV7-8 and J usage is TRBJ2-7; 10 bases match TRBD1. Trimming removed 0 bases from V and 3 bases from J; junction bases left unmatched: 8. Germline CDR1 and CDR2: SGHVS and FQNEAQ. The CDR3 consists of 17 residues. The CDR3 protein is CASSLAIGTGDVYEQYF. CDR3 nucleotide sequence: TGTGCCAGCAGCTTAGCTATCGGGACAGGGGATGTCTACGAGCAGTACTTC.

CDR3 in amino acids: CASSLRGSYEQYF. CDR3 coding DNA: TGTGCCAGCAGCTTGAGAGGCTCCTACGAGCAGTACTTC. This rearrangement joins TRBV5-6 to TRBJ2-7; D unclear. Trimming cost V 1 base and J 0 bases, with 5 bases left between them. Germline CDR1 is SGHDT and CDR2 is YYEEEE. The CDR3 has 13 amino acids. The full variable domain, in which reference TRBV5-6 and TRBJ2-7 provide the parts outside the CDR3, is DAGVTQSPTHLIKTRGQQVTLRCSPKSGHDTVSWYQQALGQGPQFIFQYYEEEERQRGNFPDRFSGHQFPNYSSELNVNALLLGDSALYLCASSLRGSYEQYFGPGTRLTVT.

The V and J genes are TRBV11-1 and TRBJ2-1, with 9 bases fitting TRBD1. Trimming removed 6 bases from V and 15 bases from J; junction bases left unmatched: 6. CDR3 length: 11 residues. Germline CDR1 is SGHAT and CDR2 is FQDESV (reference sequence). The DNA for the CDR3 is TGTGCCAGCAGTCCTGGACAGGGGTGGTTCTTC. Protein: CASSPGQGWFF.

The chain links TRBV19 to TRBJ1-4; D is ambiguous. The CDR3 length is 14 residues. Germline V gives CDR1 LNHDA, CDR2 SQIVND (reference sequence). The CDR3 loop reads CPTLWRGFKEKLFF. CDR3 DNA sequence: TGTCCGACCCTTTGGAGAGGGTTTAAGGAAAAACTGTTTTTT. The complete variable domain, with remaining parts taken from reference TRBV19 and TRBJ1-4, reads DGGITQSPKYLFRKEGQNVTLSCEQNLNHDAMYWYRQDPGQGLRLIYYSQIVNDFQKGDIAEGYSVSREKKESFPLTVTSAQKNPTAFYLCPTLWRGFKEKLFFGSGTQLSVL.

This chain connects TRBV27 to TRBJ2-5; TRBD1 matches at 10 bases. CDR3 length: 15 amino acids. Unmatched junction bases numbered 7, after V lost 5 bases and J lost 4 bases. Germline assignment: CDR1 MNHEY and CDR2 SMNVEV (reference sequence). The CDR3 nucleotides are TGTGCCAGCAGTCCGGACAGGGGGGGCGGAGAGACCCAGTACTTC. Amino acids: CASSPDRGGGETQYF.

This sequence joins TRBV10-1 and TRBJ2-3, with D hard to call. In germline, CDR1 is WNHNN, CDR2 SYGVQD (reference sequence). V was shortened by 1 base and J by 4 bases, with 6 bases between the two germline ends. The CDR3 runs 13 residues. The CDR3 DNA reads TGCGCCAGCAGTGAGTTGAGCGCAGATACGCAGTATTTT. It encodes CASSELSADTQYF.

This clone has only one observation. The chain's CDR3 is CASSLAGIGGYTF. CDR3 nucleotide sequence: TGTGCCAGCAGTTTGGCGGGTATCGGTGGCTACACCTTC. The genes are TRBV28 and TRBJ1-2; D not certain. Trimming took 3 bases from V and 7 from J, leaving 12 bases between them. The CDR3 consists of 13 residues. Germline loops: CDR1 MDHEN, CDR2 SYDVKM.

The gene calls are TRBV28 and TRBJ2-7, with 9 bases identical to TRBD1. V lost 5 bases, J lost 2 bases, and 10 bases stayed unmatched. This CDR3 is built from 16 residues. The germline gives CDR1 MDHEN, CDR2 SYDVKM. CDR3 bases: TGTGCCAGCAGTACAAGGGACAGGGTAGAACCCTACGAGCAGTACTTC. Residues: CASSTRDRVEPYEQYF.

The CDR3, as DNA: TGTGCCAGCTCCCCTCTTTTCGGGACAGTAGGAGAAGGACTGTTTTTT. Encoded protein: CASSPLFGTVGEGLFF. The rearrangement uses TRBV18 and TRBJ1-4; TRBD1 aligns across 7 bases. The CDR3 loop spans 16 amino acids. Germline assignment: CDR1 KGHSH and CDR2 LQKENI. Unmatched junction bases numbered 20, after V lost 6 bases and J lost 13 bases.

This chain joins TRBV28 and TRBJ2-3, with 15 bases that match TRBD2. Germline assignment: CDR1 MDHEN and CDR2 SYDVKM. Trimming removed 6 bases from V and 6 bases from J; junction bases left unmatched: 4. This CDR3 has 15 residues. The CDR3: CASRTGTSGRDTQYF. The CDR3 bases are TGTGCCAGCAGGACCGGGACTAGCGGGAGGGATACGCAGTATTTT.

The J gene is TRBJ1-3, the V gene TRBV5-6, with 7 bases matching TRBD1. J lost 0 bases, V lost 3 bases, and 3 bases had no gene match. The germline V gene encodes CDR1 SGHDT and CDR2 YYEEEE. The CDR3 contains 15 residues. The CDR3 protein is CASSYQGGSGNTIYF. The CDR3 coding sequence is TGTGCCAGCAGCTACCAGGGGGGCTCTGGAAACACCATATATTTT.

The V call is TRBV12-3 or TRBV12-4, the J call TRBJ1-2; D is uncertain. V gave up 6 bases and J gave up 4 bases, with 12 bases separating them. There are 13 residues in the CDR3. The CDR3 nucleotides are TGTGCCAGCAGCCCGGAGGTTAGCTATGGCTACACCTTC. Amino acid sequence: CASSPEVSYGYTF.

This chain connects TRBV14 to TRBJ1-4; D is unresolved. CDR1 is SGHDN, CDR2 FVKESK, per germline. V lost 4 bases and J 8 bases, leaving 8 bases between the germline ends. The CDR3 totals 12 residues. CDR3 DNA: TGTGCCAGCAGCCTCAGCGGCGAAAAACTGTTTTTT. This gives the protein CASSLSGEKLFF.

The CDR3 spells CAISESAHGWQISGANVLTF. The CDR3 DNA follows: TGTGCCATCAGTGAGTCCGCTCATGGCTGGCAGATCTCTGGGGCCAACGTCCTGACTTTC. The rearrangement links TRBV10-3 to TRBJ2-6, with unresolved D. Germline CDR1 is ENHRY and CDR2 is SYGVKD. Trimming removed 0 bases from V and 0 bases from J, with 18 bases in between. This CDR3 is built from 20 residues.

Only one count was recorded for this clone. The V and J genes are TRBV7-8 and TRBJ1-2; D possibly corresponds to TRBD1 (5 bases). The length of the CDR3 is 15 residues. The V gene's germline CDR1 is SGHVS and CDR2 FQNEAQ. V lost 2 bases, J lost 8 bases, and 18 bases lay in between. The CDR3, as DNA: TGTGCCAGCAGCTTACAGCCAGGGCGGAGTGGGGGCTACACCTTC. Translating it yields CASSLQPGRSGGYTF.

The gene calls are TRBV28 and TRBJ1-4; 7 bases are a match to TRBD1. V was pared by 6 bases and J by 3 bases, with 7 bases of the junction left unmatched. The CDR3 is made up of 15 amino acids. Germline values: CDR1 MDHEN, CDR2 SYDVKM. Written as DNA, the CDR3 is TGTGCCAGCAGCTCCTCCGGGACAGCTAATGAAAAACTGTTTTTT. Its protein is CASSSSGTANEKLFF. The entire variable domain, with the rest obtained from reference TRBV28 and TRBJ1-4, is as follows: DVKVTQSSRYLVKRTGEKVFLECVQDMDHENMFWYRQDPGLGLRLIYFSYDVKMKEKGDIPEGYSVSREKKERFSLILESASTNQTSMYLCASSSSGTANEKLFFGSGTQLSVL.